One and the same sample provided the 31 T cell receptor beta chains below, sequenced in a study of cytomegalovirus exposure and HLA in healthy donors. PCR employed 60 Vbeta and 13 Jbeta primers. Only in-frame clones appear in the TCRdb table, and some are missing; sequencing was by immunoSEQ multiplex PCR. The sample consists of about 180,000 clones, 55% to 75% of them appearing once. Source material: PBMCs. All receptors derive from a human donor in good health.

The rearrangement joins TRBV6-5 to TRBJ1-1; TRBD1 might be the D (6 bases). V lost 5 bases to trimming and J lost 4 bases, with 14 bases between them. Germline V gene sequence: CDR1 MNHEY, CDR2 SVGAGI. The CDR3 is made up of 14 amino acids. This chain's CDR3 is CASSPTGGRTEAFF. In DNA, the CDR3 is TGTGCCAGCAGTCCGACAGGCGGGCGCACTGAAGCTTTCTTT.

The V gene is TRBV27, the J gene TRBJ2-7; D is ambiguous. The CDR3 has 13 residues. Germline V gene data show CDR1 as MNHEY and CDR2 as SMNVEV (reference sequence). The V gene lost 5 bases and the J gene lost 3 bases, with 11 bases spanning the gap. The CDR3 spells CASSGQLDYEQYF. The CDR3 DNA follows: TGTGCCAGCAGTGGGCAGCTTGACTACGAGCAGTACTTC.

The chain has TRBV27 and TRBJ1-2; possible D gene TRBD1, 6 bases. Trimming pared 8 bases from V and 2 bases from J, leaving 12 bases between. The CDR3 contains 13 residues. Germline V lookup: CDR1 MNHEY, CDR2 SMNVEV (reference sequence). For the CDR3, the DNA is TGTGCCAGCGGGCGGACAGACAACTATGGCTACACCTTC. This translates into CASGRTDNYGYTF.

The V call is TRBV19, the J call TRBJ1-5; 8 bases map to TRBD1. In germline, CDR1 is LNHDA, CDR2 SQIVND (reference sequence). Trimming removed 4 bases from V and 1 base from J; junction bases left unmatched: 6. The length of the CDR3 is 16 residues. In DNA, the CDR3 is TGTGCCAGTAGTACCGCACAGGGGGTCAGCAATCAGCCCCAGCATTTT. Translated, it gives CASSTAQGVSNQPQHF.

V usage is TRBV10-3 and J usage is TRBJ2-2; tentatively, D is TRBD1 (6 bases). The V gene's germline CDR1 is ENHRY and CDR2 SYGVKD. CDR3 size: 14 residues. V lost 6 bases to trimming and J lost 0 bases, with 8 bases between them. The CDR3 region is CAISGTTNTGELFF. The CDR3 DNA sequence: TGTGCCATCAGCGGGACAACGAACACCGGGGAGCTGTTTTTT.

The chain couples TRBV30 to TRBJ1-1; the D gene is possibly TRBD1 (5 bases). CDR3 length: 13 residues. V was trimmed by 3 bases and J by 3 bases, leaving 11 bases between them. From germline, CDR1 is GTSNPN and CDR2 SVGIG (reference sequence). DNA of the CDR3: TGTGCCTGGAGCCAACAGGTCGACACTGAAGCTTTCTTT. This codes for CAWSQQVDTEAFF.

The chain is built from TRBV6-1 and TRBJ1-6; 11 nucleotides match TRBD1. The CDR3 runs to 15 residues. The V and J ends lost 8 bases and 9 bases, in that order; junction bases with no gene match: 9. Germline V gene sequence: CDR1 MNHNS, CDR2 SASEGT. As DNA, the CDR3 is TGTGCCAGCCGGAGTCCGGACAGGGGGCTTTCACCCCTCCACTTT. Translating it yields CASRSPDRGLSPLHF.

This sequence joins TRBV5-5 and TRBJ1-2, with D possibly being TRBD1 (5 bases). The CDR3 is 16 amino acids. V was cut by 5 bases and J by 2 bases, with 19 bases left in between. The germline CDR1 and CDR2 sequences are SGHKS and YYEKEE (reference sequence). This CDR3 reads CASRDNIGGKNYGYTF. The CDR3 DNA follows: TGTGCCAGCAGGGACAATATCGGGGGTAAAAACTATGGCTACACCTTC.

This rearrangement joins TRBV6-1 to TRBJ2-1; 8 bases agree with TRBD1. V lost 3 bases to trimming and J lost 9 bases; unmatched junction nucleotides: 13. In germline, CDR1 is MNHNS, CDR2 SASEGT. The length of the CDR3 is 16 residues. The CDR3 reads CASSEDRVAFFGEQFF. CDR3 nucleotides: TGTGCCAGCAGTGAGGACAGGGTGGCGTTCTTCGGTGAGCAGTTCTTC.

The CDR3 coding sequence is TGTGCCAGCAGCCCGACAGAGTATAGCAATCAGCCCCAGCATTTT. The encoded protein is CASSPTEYSNQPQHF. The chain is built from TRBV27 and TRBJ1-5; a weak D match, TRBD1 (5 bases). Germline values: CDR1 MNHEY, CDR2 SMNVEV (reference sequence). V dropped 6 bases and J dropped 0 bases, with 12 bases sitting between them. CDR3 size: 15 residues.

The chain has TRBV6-1 and TRBJ2-7; D possibly corresponds to TRBD2 (7 bases). CDR3 size: 15 residues. CDR1 is MNHNS and CDR2 is SASEGT in the germline V gene. Between the trimmed V and J ends, which lost 9 bases and 3 bases, there was a span of 21 bases. CDR3 in DNA: TGTGCCAGTTTCTTGCGGGGGCAGTCTAGCTACGAGCAGTACTTC. Residues: CASFLRGQSSYEQYF.

The V gene is TRBV4-2, the J gene TRBJ1-1; unclear D gene. Looked up from germline, CDR1 is LGHNA and CDR2 is YNFKEQ. The CDR3 contains 15 residues. Trimming shortened V by 0 bases and J by 5 bases, and 13 bases separated the two germline ends. The CDR3 loop is CASSQDRARRTEAFF. CDR3 bases: TGTGCCAGCAGCCAAGATCGGGCAAGGAGGACTGAAGCTTTCTTT.

This clone was seen a few times. The chain uses TRBV25-1 and TRBJ1-4; 7 bases fit TRBD1. The CDR3 spans 18 residues. CDR1 is MGHDK and CDR2 is SYGVNS in the germline V gene. Losses at the gene ends were 0 bases for V and 0 bases for J; bases not matched to a gene: 7. CDR3 coding DNA: TGTGCCAGCAGTGAATATCGGGGCAGGGGGGCAACTAATGAAAAACTGTTTTTT. Its protein product is CASSEYRGRGATNEKLFF.

The chain carries TRBV7-9 and TRBJ2-5; maybe TRBD1 (5 bases). This CDR3 has 12 residues. Germline loops: CDR1 SEHNR, CDR2 FQNEAQ (reference sequence). V dropped 5 bases and J dropped 2 bases, with 6 bases sitting between them. The CDR3 reads CASSRQQETQYF. CDR3 DNA sequence: TGTGCCAGCAGCCGACAGCAAGAGACCCAGTACTTC.

V and J are TRBV7-8 and TRBJ1-5; the match to TRBD1 covers 8 bases. Trimming at V came to 8 bases and at J to 6 bases, leaving 9 bases not matched to a gene. The CDR3 covers 14 residues. The germline gives CDR1 SGHVS, CDR2 FQNEAQ. CDR3 protein: CASATGDSGQPQHF. The DNA for the CDR3 is TGTGCCAGCGCGACAGGGGATTCGGGTCAGCCCCAGCATTTT. The full variable domain, with the rest looked up from reference TRBV7-8 and TRBJ1-5, is GAGVSQSPRYKVAKRGQDVALRCDPISGHVSLFWYQQALGQGPEFLTYFQNEAQLDKSGLPSDRFFAERPEGSVSTLKIQRTQQEDSAVYLCASATGDSGQPQHFGDGTRLSIL.

The J gene is TRBJ2-3, the V gene TRBV6-5; D perhaps matches TRBD1 (5 bases). Per the germline V gene, CDR1 is MNHEY and CDR2 is SVGAGI. This CDR3 has 15 residues. V shed 2 bases and J shed 1 base, with 10 bases lying between them. CDR3 protein: CASSYAQGGTDTQYF. The DNA of the CDR3 is TGTGCCAGCAGTTACGCACAAGGGGGCACAGATACGCAGTATTTT.

The chain couples TRBV6-5 to TRBJ2-7, with 9 nucleotides matching TRBD1. The CDR3 runs 14 residues. The V gene end was trimmed by 6 bases and the J gene end by 2 bases; junction bases not matched to a gene: 5. Germline CDR1 MNHEY, CDR2 SVGAGI. Written as DNA, the CDR3 is TGTGCCAGCAGCCAGGGACAGGGACCCTACGAGCAGTACTTC. This encodes CASSQGQGPYEQYF.

The CDR3 loop is CASSLIGTDGRGQYF. The CDR3, as DNA: TGTGCCAGCAGCTTGATCGGGACCGACGGGAGGGGGCAGTACTTC. The chain uses TRBV5-4 and TRBJ2-7; 8 nucleotides line up with TRBD2. This CDR3 region has 15 residues. Germline CDR1 is SGHNT and CDR2 is YYREEE (reference sequence). Germline trimming cut 1 base from V and 9 bases from J; bases unmatched to any gene: 12.

This chain connects TRBV19 to TRBJ1-1, with 10 bases that match TRBD1. Germline CDR1 LNHDA, CDR2 SQIVND (reference sequence). The V segment lost 5 bases and the J segment 2 bases; nucleotides outside the gene matches: 8. The CDR3 extends over 16 amino acids. In nucleotides, the CDR3 is TGTGCCAGTAGTTACTCCCGGGACAGGGGAAACACTGAAGCTTTCTTT. Residues: CASSYSRDRGNTEAFF.

The chain couples TRBV7-2 to TRBJ2-3; D perhaps matches TRBD1 (6 bases). The length of the CDR3 is 15 residues. The V end was cut by 5 bases, the J end by 4 bases, with 16 bases between. Germline values: CDR1 SGHTA, CDR2 FQGNSA. CDR3 loop: CASSLGASRADTQYF. Here the CDR3 DNA reads TGTGCCAGCAGCCTGGGGGCTAGCCGGGCAGATACGCAGTATTTT.

The chain couples TRBV27 to TRBJ1-1; tentatively, D is TRBD1 (6 bases). Germline-derived CDR1 and CDR2 are MNHEY and SMNVEV (reference sequence). The CDR3 has 16 amino acids. V gave up 4 bases and J gave up 2 bases, with 17 bases separating them. The CDR3 region has the DNA TGTGCCAGCAGTTCCCAAGTAAGGACAGATAACACTGAAGCTTTCTTT. Residues: CASSSQVRTDNTEAFF.

The chain carries TRBV10-3 and TRBJ1-1; TRBD1 aligns across 9 bases. Germline assignment: CDR1 ENHRY and CDR2 SYGVKD. This CDR3 spans 17 amino acids. V lost 4 bases and J lost 1; bases outside the gene matches: 10. The CDR3 region is CAISAFGTGLENTEAFF. The CDR3 DNA sequence: TGTGCCATCAGTGCTTTCGGGACAGGGTTAGAGAACACTGAAGCTTTCTTT.

The chain has TRBV15 and TRBJ2-1, with 9 nucleotides matching TRBD1. Unmatched junction bases numbered 5, after V lost 0 bases and J lost 5 bases. Germline V gives CDR1 LNHNV, CDR2 YYDKDF (reference sequence). CDR3 length: 16 residues. The CDR3 loop reads CATSRDGTGRHNEQFF. CDR3 coding DNA: TGTGCCACCAGCAGAGACGGGACAGGGCGTCACAATGAGCAGTTCTTC.

This clone was recorded once. The chain employs TRBV7-3 and TRBJ2-7, with a tentative D call TRBD2 (6 bases). The CDR3 has 13 amino acids. Germline CDR1 SGHTA, CDR2 FQGTGA. Between the trimmed V and J ends, which lost 5 bases and 3 bases, there was a span of 11 bases. The CDR3 spells CASSLTGGYEQYF. The CDR3 DNA follows: TGTGCCAGCAGCCTTACCGGGGGCTACGAGCAGTACTTC.

This rearrangement joins TRBV27 to TRBJ2-7, with TRBD1 matching 9 bases. The length of the CDR3 is 15 residues. The J segment lost 1 base and the V segment lost 5 bases, leaving 6 bases of the junction unmatched. Germline lookup yields CDR1 MNHEY and CDR2 SMNVEV (reference sequence). CDR3 region: CASSLTGGWSYEQYF. The CDR3 DNA reads TGTGCCAGCAGTCTTACAGGGGGCTGGTCCTACGAGCAGTACTTC.

The table lists this clone with a few counts. This chain joins TRBV5-1 and TRBJ1-6; 8 nucleotides align to TRBD1. The CDR3 sequence is 15 residues long. The trim removed 4 bases at V and 10 bases at J, leaving 10 bases unmatched. The germline V gene encodes CDR1 SGHRS and CDR2 YFSETQ. CDR3 in amino acids: CASSPGDRGNSPLHF. As DNA, the CDR3 is TGCGCCAGCAGCCCGGGAGACAGGGGAAACTCACCCCTCCACTTT.

This sequence joins TRBV4-1 and TRBJ2-7; 8 bases align to TRBD1. In germline, CDR1 is MGHRA, CDR2 YSYEKL. The V and J ends lost 4 bases and 4 bases, in that order; junction bases with no gene match: 6. The CDR3 is 14 residues long. The CDR3 protein is CASSPQGAGYEQYF. The CDR3 bases are TGCGCCAGCAGCCCCCAGGGGGCTGGGTACGAGCAGTACTTC.

The rearrangement joins TRBV5-6 to TRBJ2-3, with a tentative D call TRBD2 (7 bases). From germline, CDR1 is SGHDT and CDR2 YYEEEE. CDR3 size: 15 residues. Trimming took 7 bases from V and 6 from J, leaving 21 bases between them. This CDR3 reads CASSLGGAVADTQYF. The CDR3 DNA reads TGTGCCAGCTCCCTAGGGGGGGCCGTTGCGGATACGCAGTATTTT. The variable domain in full, completed from reference TRBV5-6 and TRBJ2-3, reads DAGVTQSPTHLIKTRGQQVTLRCSPKSGHDTVSWYQQALGQGPQFIFQYYEEEERQRGNFPDRFSGHQFPNYSSELNVNALLLGDSALYLCASSLGGAVADTQYFGPGTRLTVL.

This clone was observed a few times. The V gene is TRBV7-9, the J gene TRBJ1-4; maybe TRBD1 (5 bases). Germline V gives CDR1 SEHNR, CDR2 FQNEAQ (reference sequence). This CDR3 has 14 residues. V was cut by 3 bases and J by 5 bases, with 10 bases left in between. The CDR3: CASSLGGDNEKLFF. As DNA, the CDR3 is TGTGCCAGCAGCTTGGGCGGGGACAATGAAAAACTGTTTTTT.

There are a few counts of this clone. The V call is TRBV9, the J call TRBJ2-7; 7 bases match TRBD1. The V gene end was trimmed by 3 bases and the J gene end by 0 bases; junction bases not matched to a gene: 6. The CDR3 has 15 residues. From germline, CDR1 is SGDLS and CDR2 YYNGEE. The CDR3 DNA follows: TGTGCCAGCAGCGCCCAGGGACAGAGCTCCTACGAGCAGTACTTC. It specifies CASSAQGQSSYEQYF.

The CDR3 DNA reads TGTGCCAGCAGTCTTAGCGGGGTTCACACCGGGGAGCTGTTTTTT. Translating it yields CASSLSGVHTGELFF. The chain is built from TRBV27 and TRBJ2-2, with 8 bases matching TRBD2. Looked up from germline, CDR1 is MNHEY and CDR2 is SMNVEV (reference sequence). The CDR3 consists of 15 residues. Germline trimming cut 5 bases from V and 3 bases from J; bases unmatched to any gene: 5.